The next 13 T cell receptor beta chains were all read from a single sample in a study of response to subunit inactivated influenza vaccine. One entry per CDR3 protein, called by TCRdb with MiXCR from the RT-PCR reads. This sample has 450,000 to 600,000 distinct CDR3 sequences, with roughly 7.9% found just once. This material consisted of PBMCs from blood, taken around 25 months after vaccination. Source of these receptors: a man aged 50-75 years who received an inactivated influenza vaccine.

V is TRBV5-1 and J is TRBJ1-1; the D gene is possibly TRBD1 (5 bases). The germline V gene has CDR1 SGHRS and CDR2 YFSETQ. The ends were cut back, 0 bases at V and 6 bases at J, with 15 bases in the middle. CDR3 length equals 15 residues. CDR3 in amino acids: CASSLAGGGGAEAFF. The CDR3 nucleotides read TGCGCCAGCAGCTTGGCCGGCGGCGGGGGTGCTGAAGCTTTCTTT. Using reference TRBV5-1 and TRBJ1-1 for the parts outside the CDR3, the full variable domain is KAGVTQTPRYLIKTRGQQVTLSCSPISGHRSVSWYQQTPGQGLQFLFEYFSETQRNKGNFPGRFSGRQFSNSRSEMNVSTLELGDSALYLCASSLAGGGGAEAFFGQGTRLTVV.

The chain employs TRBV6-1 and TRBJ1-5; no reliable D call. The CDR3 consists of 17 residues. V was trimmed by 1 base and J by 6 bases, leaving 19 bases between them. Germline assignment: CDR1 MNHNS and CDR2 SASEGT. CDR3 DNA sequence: TGTGCCAGCAGTGAAGATTTAGAAACAGCTTGGCTTCAGCCCCAGCATTTT. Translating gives CASSEDLETAWLQPQHF.

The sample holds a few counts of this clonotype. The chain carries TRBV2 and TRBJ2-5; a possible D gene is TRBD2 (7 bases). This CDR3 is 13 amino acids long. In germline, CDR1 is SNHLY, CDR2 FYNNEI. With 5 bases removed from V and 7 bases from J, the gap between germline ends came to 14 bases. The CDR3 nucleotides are TGTGCCAGCAGTCTTAACAGGGAGGGGACCCAGTACTTC. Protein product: CASSLNREGTQYF.

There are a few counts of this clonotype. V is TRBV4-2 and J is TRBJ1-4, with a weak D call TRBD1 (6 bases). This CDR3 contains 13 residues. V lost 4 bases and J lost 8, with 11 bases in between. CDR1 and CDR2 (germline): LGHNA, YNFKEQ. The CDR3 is CASSLRTEEKLFF. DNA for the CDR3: TGTGCCAGCAGCCTACGGACAGAGGAAAAACTGTTTTTT.

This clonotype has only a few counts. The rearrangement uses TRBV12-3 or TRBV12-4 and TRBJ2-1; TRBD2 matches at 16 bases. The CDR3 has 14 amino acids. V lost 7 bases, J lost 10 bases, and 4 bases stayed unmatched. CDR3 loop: CASTLGLAGGEQFF. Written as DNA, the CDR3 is TGTGCCAGCACCCTGGGACTAGCGGGGGGGGAGCAGTTCTTC.

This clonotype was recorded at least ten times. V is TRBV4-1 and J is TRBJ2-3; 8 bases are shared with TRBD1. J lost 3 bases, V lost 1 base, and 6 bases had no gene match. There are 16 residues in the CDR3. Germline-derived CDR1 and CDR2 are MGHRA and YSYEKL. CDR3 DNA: TGCGCCAGCAGCCAAGTACCGGACAGGGTAACAGATACGCAGTATTTT. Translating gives CASSQVPDRVTDTQYF.

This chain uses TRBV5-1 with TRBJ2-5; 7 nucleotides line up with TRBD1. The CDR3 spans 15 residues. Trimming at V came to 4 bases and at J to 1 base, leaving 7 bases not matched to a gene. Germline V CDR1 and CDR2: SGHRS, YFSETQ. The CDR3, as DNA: TGCGCCAGCAGCCACGGGACAGCAAGCCAAGAGACCCAGTACTTC. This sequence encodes CASSHGTASQETQYF.

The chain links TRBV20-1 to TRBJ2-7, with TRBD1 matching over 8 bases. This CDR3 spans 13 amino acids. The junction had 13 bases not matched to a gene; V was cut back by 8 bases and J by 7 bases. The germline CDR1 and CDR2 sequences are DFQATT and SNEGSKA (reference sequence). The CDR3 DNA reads TGCAGTCCGCTGGGACAGGCCGCCGGGGAGCAGTACTTC. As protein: CSPLGQAAGEQYF.

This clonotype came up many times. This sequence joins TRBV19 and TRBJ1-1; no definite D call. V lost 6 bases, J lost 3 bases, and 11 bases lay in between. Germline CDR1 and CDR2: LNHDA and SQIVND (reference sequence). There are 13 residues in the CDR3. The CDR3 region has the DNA TGTGCCAGTAGCGCCTACGGGGACACTGAAGCTTTCTTT. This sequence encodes CASSAYGDTEAFF.

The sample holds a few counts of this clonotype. This chain's CDR3 is CSVVRRMNTEAFF. The DNA for the CDR3 is TGCAGCGTGGTCAGGCGGATGAACACTGAAGCTTTCTTT. The chain has TRBV29-1 and TRBJ1-1, with D uncertain. Looked up from germline, CDR1 is SQVTM and CDR2 is ANQGSEA. V lost 6 bases and J 0 bases, leaving 11 bases between the germline ends. The CDR3 extends over 13 amino acids.

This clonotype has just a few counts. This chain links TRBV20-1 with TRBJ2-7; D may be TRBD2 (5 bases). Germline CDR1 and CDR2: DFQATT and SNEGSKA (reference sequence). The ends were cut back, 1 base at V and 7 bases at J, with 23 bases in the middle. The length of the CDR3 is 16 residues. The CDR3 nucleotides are TGCAGTGCTAGAGGGCAGAGAAGCGGAGTGGGCCGTGAGCAGTACTTC. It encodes CSARGQRSGVGREQYF.

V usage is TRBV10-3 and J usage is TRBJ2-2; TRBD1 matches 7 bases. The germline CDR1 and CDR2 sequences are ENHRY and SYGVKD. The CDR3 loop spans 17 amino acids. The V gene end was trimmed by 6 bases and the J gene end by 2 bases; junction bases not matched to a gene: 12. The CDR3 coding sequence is TGTGCCATCAGACCCAGCCGGACAGGCATAAACACCGGGGAGCTGTTTTTT. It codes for CAIRPSRTGINTGELFF.

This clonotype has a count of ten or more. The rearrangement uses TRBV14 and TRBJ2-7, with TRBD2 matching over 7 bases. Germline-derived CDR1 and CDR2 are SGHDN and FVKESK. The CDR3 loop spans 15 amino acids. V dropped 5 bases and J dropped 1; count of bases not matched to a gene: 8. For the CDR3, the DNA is TGTGCCAGCAGCACCCCCGGGACTAAGTCCTACGAGCAGTACTTC. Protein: CASSTPGTKSYEQYF.